These 12 T cell receptor beta chains share one sample of origin, sequenced in a study of Graves' ophthalmopathy and Graves' hyperthyroidism. TCR beta CDR3 regions were amplified from RNA transcripts. Amplification began with first-round RT-PCR using HTBI primers, then second-round multiplex PCR was performed. TCRdb fed the multiplex PCR reads into MiXCR, producing one record per CDR3 protein. The sample shows about 550,000 distinct CDR3 sequences, roughly 40% of them seen only once. The specimen sequenced was peripheral blood or thyroid tissue (not recorded which). All receptors derive from an adult man with Graves' hyperthyroidism.

The chain has TRBV29-1 and TRBJ2-7; a possible D gene is TRBD1 (6 bases). Germline CDR1 SQVTM, CDR2 ANQGSEA. V was trimmed by 4 bases and J by 7 bases, leaving 14 bases between them. The CDR3 totals 12 residues. CDR3 in amino acids: CSVGGRGGEQYF. DNA for the CDR3: TGCAGCGTTGGAGGTAGAGGGGGAGAGCAGTACTTC.

This clonotype was observed at least ten times. The germline gene is not matched at one end of the junction; a read error may be the cause. The rearrangement uses TRBV7-7 and TRBJ2-5; D might be TRBD2 (6 bases). Germline V lookup: CDR1 SSHAT, CDR2 FNYEAQ (reference sequence). The CDR3 has 15 amino acids. The CDR3 nucleotides are TGTGCTAGCAGCTACTTGGGGACTGGTCAAGAGACCCAGTACTTC. Protein product: CASSYLGTGQETQYF.

Many counts were recorded for this clonotype. One end of the junction varies from germline; a read error may be responsible. J is TRBJ1-2 and V is TRBV20-1; TRBD1 might be the D (5 bases). Germline assignment: CDR1 DFQATT and CDR2 SNEGSKA (reference sequence). This CDR3 has 11 amino acids. This CDR3 reads CSARDRHGYTF. Here the CDR3 DNA reads TGCAGTGCGAGAGACAGACATGGCTACACCTTC.

The chain employs TRBV6-1 and TRBJ2-7, with D possibly matching TRBD1 (5 bases). This CDR3 has 15 residues. The ends were cut back, 1 base at V and 4 bases at J, with 14 bases in the middle. Germline values: CDR1 MNHNS, CDR2 SASEGT. CDR3 sequence reads: CASSEEVGRVYEQYF. The CDR3 nucleotides are TGTGCCAGCAGTGAAGAGGTGGGGCGAGTGTACGAGCAGTACTTC.

This clonotype turned up a few times. The rearrangement joins TRBV5-1 to TRBJ2-7; D uncertain. Germline V gene data show CDR1 as SGHRS and CDR2 as YFSETQ. The CDR3 extends over 13 amino acids. The V gene lost 0 bases and the J gene lost 2 bases, with 6 bases spanning the gap. The DNA for the CDR3 is TGCGCCAGCAGCTTGGACGTTCCCTACGAGCAGTACTTC. It yields the protein CASSLDVPYEQYF.

This chain joins TRBV25-1 and TRBJ2-3, with 7 bases matching TRBD2. With 3 bases clipped from V and 5 bases from J, the junction kept 14 bases outside the gene matches. The CDR3 totals 17 residues. Germline V gives CDR1 MGHDK, CDR2 SYGVNS. The CDR3: CASSDFGREMDIDTQYF. CDR3 coding DNA: TGTGCCAGCAGTGACTTTGGGCGGGAGATGGACATAGATACGCAGTATTTT.

With regard to this clonotype: At one boundary the junction diverges from the germline segment, which might be a read error. The rearrangement joins TRBV2 to TRBJ1-1, with D maybe TRBD1 (6 bases). The CDR3 loop spans 12 amino acids. Germline loops: CDR1 SNHLY, CDR2 FYNNEI. The CDR3 nucleotides are TGTGCCAGCAGGGACAGCAACAATGAAGCTTTCTTT. It translates to CASRDSNNEAFF.

In its sample, this clonotype was seen many times. This rearrangement joins TRBV14 to TRBJ2-7; 7 bases are shared with TRBD1. The germline V gene encodes CDR1 SGHDN and CDR2 FVKESK. V lost 6 bases, J lost 2 bases, and 10 bases stayed unmatched. The CDR3 has 15 amino acids. The DNA of the CDR3 is TGTGCCAGCAGTTCACGGGACAGACCTACCTACGAGCAGTACTTC. As protein: CASSSRDRPTYEQYF.

The sample holds a few counts of this clonotype. The chain recombines TRBV6-9 with TRBJ2-7; 9 positions agree with TRBD1. This CDR3 spans 17 amino acids. V trimming: 5 bases; J trimming: 1 base; junction bases outside the gene matches: 12. The V gene's germline CDR1 is MNHGY and CDR2 SVAAGI. Here the CDR3 DNA reads TGTGCCAGCAGTGAACTCATGACAGGGGGTAATTCCTACGAGCAGTACTTC. It yields the protein CASSELMTGGNSYEQYF.

This clonotype occurred many times. The J gene is TRBJ2-2, the V gene TRBV9; TRBD1 aligns across 7 bases. The ends lost 4 bases at V and 1 base at J; junction bases unmatched: 4. This CDR3 comprises 15 residues. CDR1 is SGDLS and CDR2 is YYNGEE in the germline V gene. CDR3 protein: CASSPRTGNTGELFF. DNA for the CDR3: TGTGCCAGCAGCCCCCGGACAGGGAACACCGGGGAGCTGTTTTTT. The complete variable domain, with remaining parts taken from reference TRBV9 and TRBJ2-2, reads DSGVTQTPKHLITATGQRVTLRCSPRSGDLSVYWYQQSLDQGLQFLIQYYNGEERAKGNILERFSAQQFPDLHSELNLSSLELGDSALYFCASSPRTGNTGELFFGEGSRLTVL.

This clonotype was recorded many times. The chain joins TRBV10-3 to TRBJ2-5; a possible D gene is TRBD1 (6 bases). The CDR3 is made up of 14 amino acids. Germline CDR1 and CDR2: ENHRY and SYGVKD. V lost 2 bases and J lost 2, with 9 bases in between. DNA of the CDR3: TGTGCCATCAGTGAGGAAAGGGGGCAAGAGACCCAGTACTTC. Translated: CAISEERGQETQYF.

This clonotype has at least ten counts. This chain links TRBV9 with TRBJ1-3, with D maybe TRBD1 (5 bases). Between the trimmed V and J ends, which lost 2 bases and 0 bases, there was a span of 9 bases. This CDR3 spans 15 amino acids. Germline V gene sequence: CDR1 SGDLS, CDR2 YYNGEE. The CDR3: CASSVTGTSGNTIYF. The CDR3 nucleotides read TGTGCCAGCAGCGTTACCGGGACCTCTGGAAACACCATATATTTT.